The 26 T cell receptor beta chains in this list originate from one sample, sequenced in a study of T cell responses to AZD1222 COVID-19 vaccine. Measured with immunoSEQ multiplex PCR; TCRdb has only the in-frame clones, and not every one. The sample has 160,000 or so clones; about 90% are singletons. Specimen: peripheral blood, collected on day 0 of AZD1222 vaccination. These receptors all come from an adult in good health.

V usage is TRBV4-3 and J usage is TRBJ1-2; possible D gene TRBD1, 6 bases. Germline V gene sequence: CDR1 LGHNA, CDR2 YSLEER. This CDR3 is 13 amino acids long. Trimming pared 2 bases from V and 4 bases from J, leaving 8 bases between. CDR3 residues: CASSQMTGYGYTF. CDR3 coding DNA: TGCGCCAGCAGCCAAATGACAGGCTATGGCTACACCTTC.

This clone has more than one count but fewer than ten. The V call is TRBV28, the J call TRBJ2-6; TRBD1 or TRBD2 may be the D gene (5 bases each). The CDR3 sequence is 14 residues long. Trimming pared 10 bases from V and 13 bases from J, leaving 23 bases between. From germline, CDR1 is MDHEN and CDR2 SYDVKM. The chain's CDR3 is CATALTASSGVLTF. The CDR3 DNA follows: TGTGCCACAGCCCTGACAGCCTCCTCGGGGGTCCTGACTTTC.

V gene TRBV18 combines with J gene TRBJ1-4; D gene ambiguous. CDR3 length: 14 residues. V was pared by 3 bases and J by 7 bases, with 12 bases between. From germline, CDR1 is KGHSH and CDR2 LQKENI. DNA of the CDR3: TGTGCCAGCTCACCCTCACGGGGAAGTGAAAAACTGTTTTTT. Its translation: CASSPSRGSEKLFF.

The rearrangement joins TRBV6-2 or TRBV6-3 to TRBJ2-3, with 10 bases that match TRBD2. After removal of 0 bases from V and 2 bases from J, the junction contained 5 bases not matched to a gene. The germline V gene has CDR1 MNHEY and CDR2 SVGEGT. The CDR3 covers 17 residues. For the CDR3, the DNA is TGTGCCAGCAGTTACTCACTAGCGGGGCAAACCACAGATACGCAGTATTTT. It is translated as CASSYSLAGQTTDTQYF.

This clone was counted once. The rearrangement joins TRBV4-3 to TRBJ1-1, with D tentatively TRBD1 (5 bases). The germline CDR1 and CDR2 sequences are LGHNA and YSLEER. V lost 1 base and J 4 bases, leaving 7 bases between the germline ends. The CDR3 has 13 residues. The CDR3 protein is CASSQARGTEAFF. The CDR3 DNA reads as TGCGCCAGCAGCCAAGCTAGGGGCACTGAAGCTTTCTTT.

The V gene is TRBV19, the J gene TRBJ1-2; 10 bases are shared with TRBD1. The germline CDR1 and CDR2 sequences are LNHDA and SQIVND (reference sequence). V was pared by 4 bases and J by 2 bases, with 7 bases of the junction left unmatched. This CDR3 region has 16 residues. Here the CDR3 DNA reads TGTGCCAGTAGTACCGGGGACAGGGGAGGGAACTATGGCTACACCTTC. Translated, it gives CASSTGDRGGNYGYTF.

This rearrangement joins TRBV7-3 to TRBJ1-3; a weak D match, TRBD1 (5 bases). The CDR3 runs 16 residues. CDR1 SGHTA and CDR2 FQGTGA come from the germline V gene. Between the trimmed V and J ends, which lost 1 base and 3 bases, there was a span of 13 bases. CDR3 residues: CASSLNPWDGGNTIYF. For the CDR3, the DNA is TGTGCCAGCAGCTTAAACCCCTGGGACGGTGGAAACACCATATATTTT.

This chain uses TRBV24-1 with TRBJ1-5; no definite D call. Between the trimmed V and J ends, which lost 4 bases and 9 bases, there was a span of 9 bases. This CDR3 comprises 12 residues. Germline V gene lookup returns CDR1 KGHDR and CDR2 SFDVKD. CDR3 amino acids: CATSEPGLPQHF. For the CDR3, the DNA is TGTGCCACCAGTGAACCAGGACTGCCCCAGCATTTT.

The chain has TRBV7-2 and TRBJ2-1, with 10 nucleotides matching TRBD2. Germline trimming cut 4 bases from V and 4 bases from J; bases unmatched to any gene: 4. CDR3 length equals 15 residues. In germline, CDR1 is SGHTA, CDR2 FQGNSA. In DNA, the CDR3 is TGTGCCAGCAGCTGGCGGACTAGCGGTTACAATGAGCAGTTCTTC. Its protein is CASSWRTSGYNEQFF.

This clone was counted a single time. CDR3 sequence: CASSPSRTANTEAFF. The CDR3 coding sequence is TGTGCCAGCAGTCCATCGCGGACGGCGAACACTGAAGCTTTCTTT. The chain uses TRBV6-5 and TRBJ1-1, with D hard to call. Germline loops: CDR1 MNHEY, CDR2 SVGAGI. There are 15 residues in the CDR3. Trimming took 5 bases from V and 1 from J, leaving 14 bases between them.

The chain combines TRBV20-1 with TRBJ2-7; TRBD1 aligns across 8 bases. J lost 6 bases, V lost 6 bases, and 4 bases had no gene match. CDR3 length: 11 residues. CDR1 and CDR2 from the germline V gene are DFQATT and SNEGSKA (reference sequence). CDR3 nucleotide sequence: TGCAGTGCAACAGGGACAGGCGAGCAGTACTTC. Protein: CSATGTGEQYF.

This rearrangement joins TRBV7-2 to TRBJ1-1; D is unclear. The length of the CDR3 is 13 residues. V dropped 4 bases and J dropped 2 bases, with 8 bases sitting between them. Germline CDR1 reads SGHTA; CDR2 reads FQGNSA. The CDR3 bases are TGTGCCAGCAGCTCCCGAGTTAACACTGAAGCTTTCTTT. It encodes CASSSRVNTEAFF.

CDR3 bases: TGTGCCAGCAGCGTTACCGGAGGCAACTATGGCTACACCTTC. It encodes CASSVTGGNYGYTF. The chain couples TRBV6-5 to TRBJ1-2; D unclear. There are 14 residues in the CDR3. V lost 6 bases to trimming and J lost 2 bases, with 13 bases between them. Germline V gives CDR1 MNHEY, CDR2 SVGAGI.

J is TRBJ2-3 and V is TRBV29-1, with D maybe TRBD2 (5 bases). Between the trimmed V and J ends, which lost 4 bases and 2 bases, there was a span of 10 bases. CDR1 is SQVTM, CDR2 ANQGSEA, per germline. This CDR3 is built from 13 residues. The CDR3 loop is CSVVEGNTDTQYF. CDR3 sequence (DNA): TGCAGCGTTGTCGAGGGTAACACAGATACGCAGTATTTT.

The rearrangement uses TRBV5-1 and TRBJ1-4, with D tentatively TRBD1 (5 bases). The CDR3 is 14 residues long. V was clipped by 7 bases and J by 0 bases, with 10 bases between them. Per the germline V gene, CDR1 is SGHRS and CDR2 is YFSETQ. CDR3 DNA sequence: TGCGCCAGCGGATTAGGGGCAACTAATGAAAAACTGTTTTTT. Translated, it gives CASGLGATNEKLFF.

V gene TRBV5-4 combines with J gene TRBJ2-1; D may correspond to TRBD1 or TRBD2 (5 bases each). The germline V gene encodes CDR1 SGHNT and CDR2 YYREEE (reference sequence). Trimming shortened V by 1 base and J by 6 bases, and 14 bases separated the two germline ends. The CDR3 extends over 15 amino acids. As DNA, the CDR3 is TGTGCCAGCAGCTTGTTTGCCGGGACCTTCAATGAGCAGTTCTTC. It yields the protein CASSLFAGTFNEQFF.

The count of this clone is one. CDR3 in DNA: TGTGCCAGCACCCTAGGACCGGGGGTAGAGACCCAGTACTTC. This gives the protein CASTLGPGVETQYF. V is TRBV5-4 and J is TRBJ2-5; D is possibly TRBD2 (6 bases). CDR3 length: 14 amino acids. Trimming cost V 6 bases and J 4 bases, with 16 bases left between them. The germline gives CDR1 SGHNT, CDR2 YYREEE (reference sequence).

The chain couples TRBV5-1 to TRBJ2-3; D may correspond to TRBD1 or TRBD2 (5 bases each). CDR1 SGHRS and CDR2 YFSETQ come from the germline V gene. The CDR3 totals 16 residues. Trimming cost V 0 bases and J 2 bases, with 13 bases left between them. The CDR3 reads CASSLDVGTVTDTQYF. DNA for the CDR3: TGCGCCAGCAGCTTGGACGTCGGGACCGTCACAGATACGCAGTATTTT.

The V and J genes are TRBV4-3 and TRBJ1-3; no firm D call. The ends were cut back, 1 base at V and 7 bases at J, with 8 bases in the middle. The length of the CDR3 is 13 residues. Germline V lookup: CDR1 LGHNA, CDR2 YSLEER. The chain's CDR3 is CASSQGPWNTIYF. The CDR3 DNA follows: TGCGCCAGCAGCCAAGGGCCTTGGAACACCATATATTTT.

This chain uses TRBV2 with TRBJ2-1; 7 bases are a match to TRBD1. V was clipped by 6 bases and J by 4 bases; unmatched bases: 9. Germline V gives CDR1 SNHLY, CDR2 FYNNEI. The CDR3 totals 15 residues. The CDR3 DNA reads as TGTGCCAGCAGCGCCACCGGGACAGCTTACAATGAGCAGTTCTTC. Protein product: CASSATGTAYNEQFF.

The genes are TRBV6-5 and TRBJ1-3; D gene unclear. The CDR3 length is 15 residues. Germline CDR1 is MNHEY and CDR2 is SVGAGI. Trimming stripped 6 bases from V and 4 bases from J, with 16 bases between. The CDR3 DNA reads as TGTGCCAGCAGCTCGCCGACTGTGGGAGGAAACACCATATATTTT. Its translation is CASSSPTVGGNTIYF.

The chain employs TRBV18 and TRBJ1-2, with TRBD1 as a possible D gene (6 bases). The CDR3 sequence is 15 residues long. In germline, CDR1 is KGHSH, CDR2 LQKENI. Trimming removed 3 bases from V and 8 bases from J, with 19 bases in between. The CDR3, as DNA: TGTGCCAGCTCACCCTCCGGGACACGCCGCGGGGGCTACACCTTC. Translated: CASSPSGTRRGGYTF.

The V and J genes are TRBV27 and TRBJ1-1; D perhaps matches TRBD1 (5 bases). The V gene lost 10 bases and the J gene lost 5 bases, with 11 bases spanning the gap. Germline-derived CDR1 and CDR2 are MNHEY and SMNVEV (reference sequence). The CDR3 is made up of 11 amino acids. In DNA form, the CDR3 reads TGTGCCACAAAACAGGTAACTGAAGCTTTCTTT. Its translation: CATKQVTEAFF.

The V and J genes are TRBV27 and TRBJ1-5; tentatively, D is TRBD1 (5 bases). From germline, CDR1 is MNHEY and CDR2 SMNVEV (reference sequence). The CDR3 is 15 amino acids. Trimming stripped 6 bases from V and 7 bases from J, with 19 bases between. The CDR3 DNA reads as TGTGCCAGCAGAAGACTAGCGGGGGTGGAACAGCCCCAGCATTTT. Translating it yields CASRRLAGVEQPQHF.

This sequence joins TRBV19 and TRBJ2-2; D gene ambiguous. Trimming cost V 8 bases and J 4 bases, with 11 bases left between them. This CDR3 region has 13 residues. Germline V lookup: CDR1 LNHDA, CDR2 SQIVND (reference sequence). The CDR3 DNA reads TGTGCCAGTGCCCCCTCCGCCACCGGGGAGCTGTTTTTT. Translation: CASAPSATGELFF.

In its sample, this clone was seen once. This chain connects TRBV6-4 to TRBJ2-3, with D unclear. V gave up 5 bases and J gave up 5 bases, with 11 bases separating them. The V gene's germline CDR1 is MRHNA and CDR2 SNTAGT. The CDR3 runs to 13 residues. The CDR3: CASSLNAGDTQYF. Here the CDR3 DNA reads TGTGCCAGCAGTCTCAACGCTGGAGATACGCAGTATTTT.